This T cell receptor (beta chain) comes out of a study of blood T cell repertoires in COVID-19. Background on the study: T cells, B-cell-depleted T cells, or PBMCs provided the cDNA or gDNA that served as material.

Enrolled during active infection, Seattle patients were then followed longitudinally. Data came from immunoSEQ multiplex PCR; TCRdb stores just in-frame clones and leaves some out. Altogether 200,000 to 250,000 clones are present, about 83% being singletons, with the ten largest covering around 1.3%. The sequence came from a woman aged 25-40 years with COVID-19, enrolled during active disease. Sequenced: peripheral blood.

The CDR3: CASSLVAGGWETQYF. The CDR3 DNA reads TGTGCCAGCAGCTTAGTAGCGGGAGGGTGGGAGACCCAGTACTTC. The J gene is TRBJ2-5, the V gene TRBV7-6, with 11 bases lining up with TRBD2. The CDR3 spans 15 residues. V shed 1 base, J shed 5 bases, and the junction held 3 bases outside the gene matches. The V gene's germline CDR1 is SGHVS and CDR2 FNYEAQ.